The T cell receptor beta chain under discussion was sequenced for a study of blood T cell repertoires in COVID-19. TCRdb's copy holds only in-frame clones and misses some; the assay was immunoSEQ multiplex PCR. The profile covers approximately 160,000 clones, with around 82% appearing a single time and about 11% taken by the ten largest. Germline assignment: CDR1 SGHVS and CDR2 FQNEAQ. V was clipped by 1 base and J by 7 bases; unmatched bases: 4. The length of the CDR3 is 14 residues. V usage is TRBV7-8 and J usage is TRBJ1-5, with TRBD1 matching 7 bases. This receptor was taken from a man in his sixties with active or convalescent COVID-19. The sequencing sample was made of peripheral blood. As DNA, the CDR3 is TGTGCCAGCAGCTTAGGACAGGGCGGGCAGCCCCAGCATTTT. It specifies CASSLGQGGQPQHF.